The 8 T cell receptor beta chains below all came from one sample that was sequenced in a study of graft-versus-host responses after intestinal transplantation (dated by TCRdb to the early 2020s). Taken with the paper, the label for time point translates to: cells obtained before transplantation from donor or recipient. Libraries came from the immunoSEQ multiplex PCR assay. TCRdb took over this immuneACCESS table, retaining in-frame rearrangements with V and J assigned. Such tables are incomplete; in checked studies, under half of the missing clones stem from an unresolved V gene, and the remainder is unexplained. Present in this sample are 95,000 to 130,000 clones, around nine tenths of which were seen just once. The ten largest clones capture roughly 0.2% of the sample. Antigens of these TCRs are unknown. The material sequenced was unstimulated CD4+ T cells sorted from spleen or lymph node cells, taken before intestinal transplant. These receptors came from a human donor who received an intestinal transplant.

The chain joins TRBV9 to TRBJ1-6, with D possibly matching TRBD1 (6 bases). Per germline, CDR1 SGDLS and CDR2 YYNGEE. V lost 3 bases to trimming and J lost 7 bases, with 20 bases between them. CDR3 length equals 17 residues. Here the CDR3 reads CASSAPSTGTRNSPLHF. In DNA, the CDR3 is TGTGCCAGCAGCGCCCCATCAACCGGGACACGGAATTCACCCCTCCACTTT.

V usage is TRBV5-4 and J usage is TRBJ2-7; 10 positions agree with TRBD1. There are 16 residues in the CDR3. The V gene's germline CDR1 is SGHNT and CDR2 YYREEE (reference sequence). Losses at the gene ends were 0 bases for V and 2 bases for J; bases not matched to a gene: 5. This CDR3 reads CASSLDLTGGPYEQYF. The CDR3 nucleotides are TGTGCCAGCAGCTTGGATTTGACAGGGGGCCCCTACGAGCAGTACTTC.

V gene TRBV6-4 combines with J gene TRBJ2-1, with D perhaps matching TRBD2 (6 bases). The V end lost 5 bases, the J end lost 0 bases, and 14 bases lay between the germline ends. Germline CDR1 reads MRHNA; CDR2 reads SNTAGT. There are 16 residues in the CDR3. The CDR3 is CASSLRSGSSYNEQFF. The DNA for the CDR3 is TGTGCCAGCAGTCTCAGGAGCGGGTCCTCCTACAATGAGCAGTTCTTC.

This sequence joins TRBV11-2 and TRBJ2-7; 8 bases match TRBD2. The CDR3 runs 13 residues. Looked up from germline, CDR1 is SGHAT and CDR2 is FQNNGV. The V and J ends lost 5 bases and 6 bases, in that order; junction bases with no gene match: 6. CDR3 region: CASSPGRGLEQYF. CDR3 nucleotides: TGTGCCAGCAGCCCCGGGAGGGGTCTCGAGCAGTACTTC.

J is TRBJ2-1 and V is TRBV6-5; TRBD2 matches at 7 bases. The CDR3 has 15 amino acids. Germline V lookup: CDR1 MNHEY, CDR2 SVGAGI. V lost 2 bases to trimming and J lost 5 bases; unmatched junction nucleotides: 6. The CDR3 region is CASSYGVAGNNEQFF. DNA of the CDR3: TGTGCCAGCAGTTACGGGGTAGCGGGTAACAATGAGCAGTTCTTC.

V and J are TRBV7-9 and TRBJ1-5; 8 positions match TRBD1. Germline lookup yields CDR1 SEHNR and CDR2 FQNEAQ (reference sequence). Trimming at V came to 3 bases and at J to 4 bases, leaving 11 bases not matched to a gene. CDR3 length: 17 residues. Here the CDR3 DNA reads TGTGCCAGCAGCTTTTACGGGACAGGTGAAGGGAATCAGCCCCAGCATTTT. Amino acids: CASSFYGTGEGNQPQHF.

The chain combines TRBV2 with TRBJ1-3; the D gene is possibly TRBD1 (5 bases). V lost 8 bases and J 2 bases, leaving 10 bases between the germline ends. The CDR3 length is 13 residues. Germline V gene sequence: CDR1 SNHLY, CDR2 FYNNEI. The CDR3 reads CASGRAPGNTIYF. The CDR3, as DNA: TGTGCCAGCGGCAGGGCCCCTGGAAACACCATATATTTT.

The V call is TRBV5-1, the J call TRBJ1-4, with 9 bases matching TRBD1. J lost 11 bases, V lost 0 bases, and 8 bases had no gene match. The V gene's germline CDR1 is SGHRS and CDR2 YFSETQ. CDR3 length: 15 residues. For the CDR3, the DNA is TGCGCCAGCAGCTTGGAGGGACAGGGCGGGCGGAAACTGTTTTTT. Protein sequence: CASSLEGQGGRKLFF.